The clone carrying this TCR beta chain was detected ten times or more. This sample stems from a study of prognosis after radiotherapy for stage I lung cancer. The overall study: Tumor types were squamous cell carcinoma in six or seven patients, adenocarcinoma in 11 to 12. In 3 to 5 fractions, radiotherapy was administered as SBRT with a biologically effective dose of at least 100 Gy.

Researchers used two-round multiplex PCR to amplify TCR beta CDR3 starting from genomic DNA. The first PCR round targeted every TRBV and TRBJ gene with specific primers. MiXCR was run by TCRdb on the multiplex PCR reads, yielding one entry per CDR3 protein. The sample holds about 13,000 distinct CDR3 sequences; 30% to 40% are singletons and the top ten take roughly 26%. This sequence was found in a donor aged 50 or older with non-small cell lung cancer. This sample comprised PBMCs, obtained before or after stereotactic body radiation therapy (not recorded which).

CDR3 sequence: CSARDRSGHKETQYF. The CDR3 bases are TGCAGTGCTAGAGATAGGAGCGGGCACAAAGAGACCCAGTACTTC. The chain joins TRBV20-1 to TRBJ2-5; D may be TRBD2 (6 bases). The CDR3 spans 15 residues. Trimming removed 0 bases from V and 3 bases from J, with 14 bases in between. Germline CDR1 reads DFQATT; CDR2 reads SNEGSKA (reference sequence).